These 31 T cell receptor beta chains originate from one sample sequenced in a study of blood T cell repertoires in COVID-19. Only in-frame clones appear in the TCRdb table, and some are missing; sequencing was by immunoSEQ multiplex PCR. The table includes 25,000 to 40,000 clones, 85% detected once. What was sequenced was peripheral blood. The receptors here all came from a human donor in a cohort sampled during active COVID-19.

The CDR3 here is CASSYTRLTYEQYF. DNA for the CDR3: TGTGCCAGCAGTTACACCAGGCTTACCTACGAGCAGTACTTC. The genes are TRBV6-5 and TRBJ2-7; no clear D gene. The V gene lost 2 bases and the J gene lost 2 bases, with 10 bases spanning the gap. Germline CDR1 MNHEY, CDR2 SVGAGI. This CDR3 spans 14 amino acids.

In this sample, this clone turned up once. The chain carries TRBV7-2 and TRBJ2-3; a possible D gene is TRBD2 (6 bases). Between the trimmed V and J ends, which lost 4 bases and 6 bases, there was a span of 11 bases. Germline V gene sequence: CDR1 SGHTA, CDR2 FQGNSA. The CDR3 is 13 residues long. As DNA, the CDR3 is TGTGCCAGCAGCTACAAGGCGGGGGATACGCAGTATTTT. Its protein is CASSYKAGDTQYF. Variable domain in full (rest from reference TRBV7-2 and TRBJ2-3): GAGVSQSPSNKVTEKGKDVELRCDPISGHTALYWYRQSLGQGLEFLIYFQGNSAPDKSGLPSDRFSAERTGGSVSTLTIQRTQQEDSAVYLCASSYKAGDTQYFGPGTRLTVL.

This clone showed up just a few times. The gene calls are TRBV9 and TRBJ2-1; weak D call: TRBD2 (5 bases). Germline lookup yields CDR1 SGDLS and CDR2 YYNGEE. V shed 4 bases and J shed 2 bases, with 10 bases lying between them. The CDR3 contains 14 residues. CDR3 nucleotide sequence: TGTGCCAGCAGCCCCACCGGGGCCTACAATGAGCAGTTCTTC. It encodes CASSPTGAYNEQFF. Full variable domain (remainder filled in from reference TRBV9 and TRBJ2-1): DSGVTQTPKHLITATGQRVTLRCSPRSGDLSVYWYQQSLDQGLQFLIQYYNGEERAKGNILERFSAQQFPDLHSELNLSSLELGDSALYFCASSPTGAYNEQFFGPGTRLTVL.

This clone appeared once. The CDR3 protein is CASRQGQGSTDTQYF. CDR3 bases: TGCGCCAGCAGACAAGGACAGGGCAGCACAGATACGCAGTATTTT. The chain couples TRBV5-1 to TRBJ2-3, with 8 nucleotides matching TRBD1. Germline V gives CDR1 SGHRS, CDR2 YFSETQ. With 5 bases clipped from V and 0 bases from J, the junction kept 5 bases outside the gene matches. The CDR3 is 15 residues long. The full variable domain, completed using reference TRBV5-1 and TRBJ2-3, is KAGVTQTPRYLIKTRGQQVTLSCSPISGHRSVSWYQQTPGQGLQFLFEYFSETQRNKGNFPGRFSGRQFSNSRSEMNVSTLELGDSALYLCASRQGQGSTDTQYFGPGTRLTVL.

Notes on this clone: The junction departs from germline at one end; a sequencing error may be responsible. This sequence joins TRBV5-4 and TRBJ2-7; the match to TRBD2 covers 14 bases. CDR1 SGHNT and CDR2 YYREEE come from the germline V gene (reference sequence). The CDR3 consists of 15 residues. CDR3 sequence reads: CASTLGLAGVEEQYF. CDR3 bases: TGTGCCAGCACCTTGGGACTAGCGGGAGTGGAGGAGCAGTACTTC. Filled out from reference TRBV5-4 and TRBJ2-7, the complete variable domain reads ETGVTQSPTHLIKTRGQQVTLRCSSQSGHNTVSWYQQALGQGPQFIFQYYREEENGRGNFPPRFSGLQFPNYSSELNVNALELDDSALYLCASTLGLAGVEEQYFGPGTRLTVT.

In this sample, this clone turned up a few times. CDR3 in DNA: TGTGCCAGCAGTGTTAAAAACACCGGGGAGCTGTTTTTT. Its translation is CASSVKNTGELFF. This sequence joins TRBV27 and TRBJ2-2; D call uncertain. The CDR3 is 13 residues long. Per the germline V gene, CDR1 is MNHEY and CDR2 is SMNVEV (reference sequence). Trimming removed 5 bases from V and 2 bases from J, with 6 bases in between.

The chain couples TRBV9 to TRBJ1-2, with TRBD1 as a possible D gene (6 bases). The CDR3 runs to 16 residues. The germline V gene encodes CDR1 SGDLS and CDR2 YYNGEE. V was cut by 1 base and J by 8 bases, with 21 bases left in between. The CDR3 protein is CASSVLASQGSMGYTF. The CDR3 DNA is TGTGCCAGCAGCGTATTAGCGTCACAGGGCTCTATGGGCTACACCTTC.

The CDR3 region is CASSQSARGATEAFF. CDR3 DNA sequence: TGCGCCAGCAGTCAATCGGCCAGGGGTGCCACTGAAGCTTTCTTT. The chain uses TRBV23-1 and TRBJ1-1, with D perhaps matching TRBD1 (6 bases). TRBV23-1 qualifies as an ORF whose function is uncertain. Trimming removed 0 bases at V and 4 bases at J, with 12 bases between. The CDR3 is 15 residues long.

This clone has only one observation. V is TRBV2 and J is TRBJ2-3; D is perhaps TRBD2 (5 bases). Germline CDR1 SNHLY, CDR2 FYNNEI. Trimming removed 2 bases from V and 0 bases from J, with 15 bases in between. The CDR3 has 17 residues. The CDR3: CASSEYYGGFSTDTQYF. CDR3 DNA sequence: TGTGCCAGCAGTGAATACTACGGAGGATTTAGCACAGATACGCAGTATTTT.

The chain has TRBV7-9 and TRBJ2-3, with D unresolved. The germline V and J ends were trimmed by 3 bases and 0 bases, with 4 bases remaining between them. The CDR3 consists of 13 residues. CDR1 and CDR2 from the germline V gene are SEHNR and FQNEAQ (reference sequence). The CDR3 DNA follows: TGTGCCAGCAGCTTCCCGAGCACAGATACGCAGTATTTT. Protein: CASSFPSTDTQYF.

This rearrangement joins TRBV5-8 to TRBJ1-4; D is unclear. The CDR3 is made up of 16 amino acids. Germline V lookup: CDR1 SGHTS, CDR2 YDEGEE. Trimming left V 5 bases short and J 5 bases short, with 19 bases between. The CDR3 DNA reads TGTGCCAGCAGTAACCGTCTTTTCAGGCCGAATGAAAAACTGTTTTTT. The encoded protein is CASSNRLFRPNEKLFF.

The chain is built from TRBV28 and TRBJ1-5, with 7 nucleotides matching TRBD1. Germline V gene data show CDR1 as MDHEN and CDR2 as SYDVKM. Trimming at V came to 5 bases and at J to 0 bases, leaving 10 bases not matched to a gene. The CDR3 covers 17 residues. CDR3 sequence: CASSPELGTVSNQPQHF. In DNA, the CDR3 is TGTGCCAGCAGTCCAGAATTGGGGACAGTTAGCAATCAGCCCCAGCATTTT.

This clone was counted a few times. J is TRBJ1-3 and V is TRBV4-1; D possibly corresponds to TRBD1 (5 bases). Trimming took off 1 base at V and 8 bases at J, with 12 bases between the two ends. The germline gives CDR1 MGHRA, CDR2 YSYEKL. The CDR3 runs 14 residues. The DNA for the CDR3 is TGCGCCAGCAGCCAAGGAGGTGGGGCCGACACCATATATTTT. Protein sequence: CASSQGGGADTIYF.

This chain uses TRBV28 with TRBJ2-7, with 12 nucleotides matching TRBD1. V trimming: 2 bases; J trimming: 10 bases; junction bases outside the gene matches: 6. This CDR3 comprises 14 residues. Germline CDR1 reads MDHEN; CDR2 reads SYDVKM. CDR3 sequence reads: CASSLGTGGLSQYF. CDR3 coding DNA: TGTGCCAGCAGTTTAGGGACAGGGGGCTTATCCCAGTACTTC.

The rearrangement joins TRBV3-1 (or the pseudogene TRBV3-2) to TRBJ1-1; 7 nucleotides agree with TRBD1. The CDR3 spans 14 residues. The ends lost 3 bases at V and 1 base at J; junction bases unmatched: 2. Germline V gene lookup returns CDR1 LGHDT and CDR2 YNNKEL (reference sequence). As DNA, the CDR3 is TGTGCCAGCAGCCAGACAGGGTGGAACACTGAAGCTTTCTTT. Residues: CASSQTGWNTEAFF.

V is TRBV5-6 and J is TRBJ1-1, with 8 bases matching TRBD1. The trim removed 3 bases at V and 1 base at J, leaving 5 bases unmatched. Germline V gene lookup returns CDR1 SGHDT and CDR2 YYEEEE. This CDR3 spans 15 amino acids. The CDR3 nucleotides read TGTGCCAGCAGCTACTGGGACAGGCGGAACACTGAAGCTTTCTTT. Protein: CASSYWDRRNTEAFF.

The rearrangement links TRBV6-5 to TRBJ1-2, with D possibly being TRBD1 (6 bases). CDR3 length equals 14 residues. Trimming cost V 4 bases and J 8 bases, with 17 bases left between them. CDR1 is MNHEY and CDR2 is SVGAGI in the germline V gene. In DNA, the CDR3 is TGTGCCAGCAGTTTTTGGGACACAACTACCGGCTACACCTTC. Translated, it gives CASSFWDTTTGYTF.

The chain links TRBV7-9 to TRBJ1-4, with 8 bases fitting TRBD1. The CDR3 totals 16 residues. V shed 1 base and J 6 bases; nucleotides not matched to a gene: 7. CDR1 and CDR2 (germline): SEHNR, FQNEAQ (reference sequence). The CDR3 region has the DNA TGTGCCAGCAGCTTAGGCGCCCCGACAGGGGATGAAAAACTGTTTTTT. This sequence encodes CASSLGAPTGDEKLFF.

The V gene is TRBV5-1, the J gene TRBJ2-5; possibly TRBD2 for D (5 bases). The CDR3 loop spans 15 amino acids. In germline, CDR1 is SGHRS, CDR2 YFSETQ. V gave up 5 bases and J gave up 1 base, with 15 bases separating them. The CDR3 here is CASRTAGILQETQYF. CDR3 nucleotides: TGCGCCAGCAGGACGGCCGGGATCCTCCAAGAGACCCAGTACTTC.

The J gene is TRBJ1-2, the V gene TRBV6-5; maybe TRBD1 (5 bases). CDR3 size: 13 residues. Trimming took 6 bases from V and 8 from J, leaving 16 bases between them. Germline lookup yields CDR1 MNHEY and CDR2 SVGAGI. The CDR3 nucleotides read TGTGCCAGCAGACCCGGGGGAACTACAGGCTACACCTTC. It yields the protein CASRPGGTTGYTF.

The rearrangement uses TRBV10-3 and TRBJ2-7, with a weak D call TRBD2 (5 bases). Per germline, CDR1 ENHRY and CDR2 SYGVKD. CDR3 length: 14 amino acids. V was trimmed by 10 bases and J by 6 bases, leaving 22 bases between them. The CDR3 protein is CATLAGREPPEQYF. The CDR3 nucleotides read TGTGCCACCCTCGCCGGAAGGGAGCCTCCCGAGCAGTACTTC.

This clone was observed a handful of times. The CDR3 is CASSDSNTGELFF. The DNA for the CDR3 is TGCGCCAGCAGTGATAGCAATACCGGGGAGCTGTTTTTT. This chain connects TRBV10-1 to TRBJ2-2; D is undetermined. The CDR3 length is 13 residues. V gave up 3 bases and J gave up 5 bases, with 7 bases separating them. Germline assignment: CDR1 WNHNN and CDR2 SYGVQD (reference sequence).

The V call is TRBV28, the J call TRBJ1-1; no clear D. With 6 bases removed from V and 1 base from J, the gap between germline ends came to 9 bases. Germline V lookup: CDR1 MDHEN, CDR2 SYDVKM. The CDR3 has 13 amino acids. In DNA form, the CDR3 reads TGTGCCAGCAGCCCCGCAGGGAACACTGAAGCTTTCTTT. The encoded protein is CASSPAGNTEAFF.

The genes are TRBV7-2 and TRBJ2-1; D is possibly TRBD2 (6 bases). V gave up 5 bases and J gave up 4 bases, with 15 bases separating them. The length of the CDR3 is 15 residues. From germline, CDR1 is SGHTA and CDR2 FQGNSA. The CDR3 coding sequence is TGTGCCAGCAGCCAAATGGGGGGTATGTACAATGAGCAGTTCTTC. Translated: CASSQMGGMYNEQFF.

This clone was seen once. The DNA of the CDR3 is TGTGCCAGCAGCTCTACTAGCGAAACCTACGAGCAGTACTTC. It yields the protein CASSSTSETYEQYF. The chain recombines TRBV13 with TRBJ2-7; TRBD2 matches at 7 bases. CDR1 PRHDT and CDR2 FYEKMQ come from the germline V gene (reference sequence). The junction had 5 bases not matched to a gene; V was cut back by 4 bases and J by 2 bases. The CDR3 consists of 14 residues.

The V and J genes are TRBV5-1 and TRBJ2-5; weak D call: TRBD1 (5 bases). This CDR3 has 14 amino acids. Germline loops: CDR1 SGHRS, CDR2 YFSETQ. Trimming stripped 4 bases from V and 5 bases from J, with 15 bases between. CDR3 coding DNA: TGCGCCAGCAGCCCCCGGCAGGGTTGGGAGACCCAGTACTTC. This gives the protein CASSPRQGWETQYF.

The chain recombines TRBV5-1 with TRBJ2-1; 9 bases match TRBD2. Per the germline V gene, CDR1 is SGHRS and CDR2 is YFSETQ. The V segment lost 4 bases and the J segment 8 bases; nucleotides outside the gene matches: 22. The CDR3 runs to 19 residues. CDR3 in amino acids: CASSPVAPLGAGGPYEQFF. The CDR3 DNA is TGCGCCAGCAGCCCTGTTGCGCCCTTAGGGGCGGGAGGGCCGTATGAGCAGTTCTTC.

The CDR3 DNA reads TGTGCCAGCAGTCCAGTACAGGGGGCGAGATATGGCTACACCTTC. It specifies CASSPVQGARYGYTF. This chain joins TRBV27 and TRBJ1-2, with TRBD1 identical over 9 bases. CDR1 and CDR2 from the germline V gene are MNHEY and SMNVEV (reference sequence). V trimming: 5 bases; J trimming: 5 bases; junction bases outside the gene matches: 9. This CDR3 has 15 residues.

The V gene is TRBV29-1, the J gene TRBJ1-4; D is unclear. This CDR3 region has 12 residues. From germline, CDR1 is SQVTM and CDR2 ANQGSEA. V was shortened by 8 bases and J by 5 bases, with 12 bases between the two germline ends. The CDR3 sequence: CSCWSGNEKLFF. The CDR3 coding sequence is TGCAGCTGCTGGTCAGGAAATGAAAAACTGTTTTTT.

The chain employs TRBV7-9 and TRBJ2-6; the match to TRBD2 covers 13 bases. The CDR3 is made up of 18 amino acids. CDR1 is SEHNR and CDR2 is FQNEAQ in the germline V gene (reference sequence). V lost 5 bases, J lost 0 bases, and 4 bases stayed unmatched. The CDR3 nucleotides read TGTGCCAGCAGCACCGGACTAGCGGGAGACTCTGGGGCCAACGTCCTGACTTTC. Encoded protein: CASSTGLAGDSGANVLTF.

The rearrangement links TRBV27 to TRBJ2-1; 7 bases agree with TRBD2. With 0 bases clipped from V and 4 bases from J, the junction kept 6 bases outside the gene matches. The CDR3 covers 16 residues. Germline CDR1 MNHEY, CDR2 SMNVEV (reference sequence). CDR3 in amino acids: CASSLSGGPGYNEQFF. In DNA, the CDR3 is TGTGCCAGCAGTTTATCGGGAGGGCCGGGATACAATGAGCAGTTCTTC.